This T cell receptor beta chain was recorded in a study of OX40 agonist ivuxolimab in advanced cancers. Concerning the study at large: Ivuxolimab was a fully human IgG2 agonistic monoclonal antibody targeting the costimulatory receptor OX40 (CD134). Intravenous ivuxolimab was administered to patients every 2 weeks at six dose levels: 0.01, 0.1, 0.3, 1.5, 3 and 10 mg/kg. Among the 52 dose-escalation patients, approximately 20 had hepatocellular carcinoma, about 15 melanoma, 9 renal cell carcinoma and 9 head and neck cancer. The dose-escalation cohort was about 83% male with a mean age of approximately 60 years, ranging from roughly 20 to 80. Patients were allowed to have had prior anti-PD-1, anti-PD-L1 or anti-CTLA-4 therapy, and roughly 40% of the dose-escalation patients had been treated with checkpoint inhibitors. Partial responses occurred in three dose-escalation patients, of whom one had hepatocellular carcinoma and two had cutaneous melanoma. Peripheral TCRbeta sequencing was intended to test whether TCR sequence diversity was altered and clonal T-cell expansion was caused by ivuxolimab. The paper describes the monotherapy dose-escalation part (N of about 55 patients) of the phase I trial of ivuxolimab.

Here V drops 2 bases and J drops 4 bases, and the junction holds 6 bases not matched to any gene. In the germline V gene (reference sequence), CDR1 corresponds to PRHDT and CDR2 to FYEKMQ. The CDR3 goes from the cysteine to the phenylalanine over 15 residues. CDR3 DNA is the only sequence kept; it has 45 bases, read in frame from the first base. Worth noting for this clone: No cognate antigen has been identified for it. No base qualities exist here, and no much larger clone lies one base off it.

Patients with a history of autoimmune disease or receiving systemic immunosuppression were excluded from the trial. Peripheral blood for TCR sequencing was collected from all dose cohorts at baseline, on cycle 4 day 1, and on cycle 7 day 1. Samples came from an open-label, multicenter, first-in-human phase I dose-escalation trial of ivuxolimab. The trial enrolled adults with locally advanced or metastatic head and neck squamous cell, hepatocellular, melanoma or renal cell carcinoma. CD4+ and CD8+ T cells were sorted separately from peripheral blood before TCR sequencing. Study-wide conclusions, independent of this receptor: Low levels of normalized T-cell clonal expansion were also seen in some nonresponding patients. After ivuxolimab, more expanded clones were found on average in CD8+ T cells than in CD4+ T cells. At doses of 0.1 to 3.0 mg/kg, clonal expansion of both CD4+ and CD8+ T cells in blood was seen between baseline and week 6. The antigen specificity of the clonally expanded peripheral T cells was not determined. In the 0.1-3.0 mg/kg groups, partial responders had among the lowest normalized peripheral clonal expansion, particularly in CD8+ T cells.

Genomic DNA was extracted from sorted cells for sequencing of the TCRbeta CDR3 region. The immunoSEQ Assay was used for sequencing of TCRbeta CDR3 regions. TCRdb limited this immuneACCESS table to in-frame rearrangements with V and J called. A share of clones is missing; checked studies link under half to unresolved V genes, and the rest is unexplained. Here the sample has approximately 65,000 clones; 87% occur a single time. 0.76% of the sample comes from the top ten. The sample in question was CD4+ or CD8+ T cells sorted from blood, obtained in a trial of the OX40 agonist ivuxolimab. The rearranged segments are TRBV13 and TRBJ2-3; TRBD1 agrees with 7 junctional bases. This clonotype was sampled from an adult with an advanced solid tumor such as melanoma, head and neck, liver or kidney cancer. The nucleotides read TGTGCCAGCAGCTTATACCAAACAGGGGCAGATACGCAGTATTTT. This yields the protein CASSLYQTGADTQYF.